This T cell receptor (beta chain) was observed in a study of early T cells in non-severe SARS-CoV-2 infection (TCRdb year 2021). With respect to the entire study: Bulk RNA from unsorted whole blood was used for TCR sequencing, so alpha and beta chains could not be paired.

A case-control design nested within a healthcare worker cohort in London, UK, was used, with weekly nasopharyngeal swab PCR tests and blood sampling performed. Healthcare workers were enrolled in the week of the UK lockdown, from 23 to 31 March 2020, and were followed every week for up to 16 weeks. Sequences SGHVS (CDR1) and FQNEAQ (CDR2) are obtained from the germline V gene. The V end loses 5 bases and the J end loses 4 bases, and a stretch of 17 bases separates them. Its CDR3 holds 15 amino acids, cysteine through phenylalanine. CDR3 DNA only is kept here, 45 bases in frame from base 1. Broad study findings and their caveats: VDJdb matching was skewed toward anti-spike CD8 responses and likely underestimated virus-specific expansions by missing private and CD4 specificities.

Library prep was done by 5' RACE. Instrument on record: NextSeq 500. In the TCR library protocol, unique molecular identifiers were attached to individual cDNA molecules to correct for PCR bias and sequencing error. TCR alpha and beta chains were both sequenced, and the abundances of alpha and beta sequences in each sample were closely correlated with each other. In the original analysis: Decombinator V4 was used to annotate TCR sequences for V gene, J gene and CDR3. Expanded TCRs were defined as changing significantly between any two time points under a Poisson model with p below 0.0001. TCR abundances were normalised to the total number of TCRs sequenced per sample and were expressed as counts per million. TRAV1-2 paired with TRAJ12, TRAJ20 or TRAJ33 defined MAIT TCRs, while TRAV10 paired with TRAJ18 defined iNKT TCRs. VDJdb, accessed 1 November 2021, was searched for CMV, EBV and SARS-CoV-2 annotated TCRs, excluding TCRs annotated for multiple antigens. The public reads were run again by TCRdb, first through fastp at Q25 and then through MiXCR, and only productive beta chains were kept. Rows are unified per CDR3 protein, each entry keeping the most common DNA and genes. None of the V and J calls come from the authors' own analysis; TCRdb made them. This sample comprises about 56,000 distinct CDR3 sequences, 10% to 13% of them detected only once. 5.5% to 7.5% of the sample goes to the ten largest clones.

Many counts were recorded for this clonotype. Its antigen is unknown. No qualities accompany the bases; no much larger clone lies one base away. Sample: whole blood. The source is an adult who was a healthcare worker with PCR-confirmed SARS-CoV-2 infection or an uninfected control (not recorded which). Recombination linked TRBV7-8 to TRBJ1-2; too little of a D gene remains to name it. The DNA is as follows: TGTGCCAGCAGCGATAGAGTCCAAGGACGCTATGGCTACACCTTC. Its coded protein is CASSDRVQGRYGYTF.